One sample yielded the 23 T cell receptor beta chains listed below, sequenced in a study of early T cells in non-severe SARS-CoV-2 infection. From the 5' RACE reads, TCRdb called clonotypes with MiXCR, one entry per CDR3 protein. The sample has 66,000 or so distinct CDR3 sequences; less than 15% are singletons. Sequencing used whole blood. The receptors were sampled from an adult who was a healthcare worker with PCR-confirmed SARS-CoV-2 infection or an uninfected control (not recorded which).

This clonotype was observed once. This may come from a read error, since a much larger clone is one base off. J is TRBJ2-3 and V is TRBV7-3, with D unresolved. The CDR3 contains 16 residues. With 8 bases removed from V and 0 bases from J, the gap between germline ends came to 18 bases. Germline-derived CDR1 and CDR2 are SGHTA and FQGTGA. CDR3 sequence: CASGEGFRKSTDTQYF. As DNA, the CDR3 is TGTGCCAGCGGCGAAGGATTCCGAAAAAGCACAGATACGCAGTATTTT.

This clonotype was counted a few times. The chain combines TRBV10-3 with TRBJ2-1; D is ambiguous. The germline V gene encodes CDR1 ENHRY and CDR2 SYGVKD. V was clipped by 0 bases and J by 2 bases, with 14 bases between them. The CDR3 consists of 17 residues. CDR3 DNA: TGTGCCATCAGTGAGTCGAAGGGCCCTCGAACCTACAATGAGCAGTTCTTC. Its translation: CAISESKGPRTYNEQFF.

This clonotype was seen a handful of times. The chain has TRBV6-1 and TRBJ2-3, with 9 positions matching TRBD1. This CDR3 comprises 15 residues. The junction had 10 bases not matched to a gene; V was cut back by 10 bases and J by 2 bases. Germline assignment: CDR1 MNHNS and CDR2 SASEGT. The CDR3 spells CATGQDRGDTDTQYF. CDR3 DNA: TGTGCCACGGGTCAAGACAGGGGGGACACAGATACGCAGTATTTT.

CDR3 region: CASSFRQENSPLHF. The CDR3 DNA reads as TGTGCCAGCAGTTTCAGGCAGGAGAATTCACCCCTCCACTTT. This sequence joins TRBV12-3 or TRBV12-4 and TRBJ1-6; D gene unclear. CDR3 length: 14 amino acids. V lost 3 bases to trimming and J lost 7 bases, with 10 bases between them.

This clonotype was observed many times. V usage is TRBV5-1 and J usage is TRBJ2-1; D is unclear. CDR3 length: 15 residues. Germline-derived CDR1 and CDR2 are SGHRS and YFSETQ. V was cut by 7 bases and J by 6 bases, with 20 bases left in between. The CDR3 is CASAPGSQLSNEQFF. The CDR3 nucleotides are TGCGCCAGCGCGCCCGGGTCTCAATTGTCCAATGAGCAGTTCTTC.

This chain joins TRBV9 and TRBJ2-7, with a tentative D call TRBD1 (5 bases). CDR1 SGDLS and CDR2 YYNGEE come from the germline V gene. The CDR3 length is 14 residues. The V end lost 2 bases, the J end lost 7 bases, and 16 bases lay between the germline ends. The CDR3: CASSVTLGEGEQYF. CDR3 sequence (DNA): TGTGCCAGCAGCGTGACCCTAGGGGAAGGAGAGCAGTACTTC. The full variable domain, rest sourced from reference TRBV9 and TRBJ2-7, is DSGVTQTPKHLITATGQRVTLRCSPRSGDLSVYWYQQSLDQGLQFLIQYYNGEERAKGNILERFSAQQFPDLHSELNLSSLELGDSALYFCASSVTLGEGEQYFGPGTRLTVT.

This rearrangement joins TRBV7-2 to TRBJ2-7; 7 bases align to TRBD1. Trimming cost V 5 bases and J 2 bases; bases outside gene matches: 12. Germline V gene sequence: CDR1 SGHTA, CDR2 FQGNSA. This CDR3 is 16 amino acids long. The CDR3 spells CASSPGRGRGTYEQYF. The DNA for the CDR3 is TGTGCCAGCAGCCCCGGCCGGGGCAGGGGGACCTACGAGCAGTACTTC.

This chain's CDR3 is CSARPGGSHGYTF. The CDR3 DNA reads TGCAGTGCTAGACCCGGGGGTAGTCACGGCTACACCTTC. V and J are TRBV20-1 and TRBJ1-2; D is perhaps TRBD1 (5 bases). The CDR3 is 13 amino acids. V was clipped by 2 bases and J by 8 bases, with 15 bases between them. CDR1 and CDR2 (germline): DFQATT, SNEGSKA (reference sequence).

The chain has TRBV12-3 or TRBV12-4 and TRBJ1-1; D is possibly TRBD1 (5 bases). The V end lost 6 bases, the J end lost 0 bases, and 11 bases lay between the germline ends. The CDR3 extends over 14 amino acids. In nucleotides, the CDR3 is TGTGCCAGCAGAACCAGGGTCCTGAACACTGAAGCTTTCTTT. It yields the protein CASRTRVLNTEAFF.

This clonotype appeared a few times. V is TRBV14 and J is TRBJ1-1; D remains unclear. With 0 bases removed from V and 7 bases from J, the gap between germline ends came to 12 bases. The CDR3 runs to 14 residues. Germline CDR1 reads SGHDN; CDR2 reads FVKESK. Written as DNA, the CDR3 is TGTGCCAGCAGCCAAGAATTTTCAGGTAGTGAAGCTTTCTTT. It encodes CASSQEFSGSEAFF.

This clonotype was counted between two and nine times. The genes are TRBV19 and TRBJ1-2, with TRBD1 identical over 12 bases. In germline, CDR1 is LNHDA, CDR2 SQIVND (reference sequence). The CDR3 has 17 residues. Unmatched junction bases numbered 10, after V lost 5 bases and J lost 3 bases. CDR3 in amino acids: CASSSLGQGANDYGYTF. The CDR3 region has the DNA TGTGCCAGTAGTTCCTTGGGACAGGGGGCTAATGACTATGGCTACACCTTC. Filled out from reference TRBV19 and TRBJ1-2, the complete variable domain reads DGGITQSPKYLFRKEGQNVTLSCEQNLNHDAMYWYRQDPGQGLRLIYYSQIVNDFQKGDIAEGYSVSREKKESFPLTVTSAQKNPTAFYLCASSSLGQGANDYGYTFGSGTRLTVV.

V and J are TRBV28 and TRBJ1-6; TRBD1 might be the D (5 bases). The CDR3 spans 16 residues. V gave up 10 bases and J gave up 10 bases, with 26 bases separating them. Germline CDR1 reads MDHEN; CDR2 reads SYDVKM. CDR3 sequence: CATTQGAGLTRSPLHF. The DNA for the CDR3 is TGTGCCACCACCCAAGGGGCAGGGCTTACAAGATCACCCCTCCACTTT.

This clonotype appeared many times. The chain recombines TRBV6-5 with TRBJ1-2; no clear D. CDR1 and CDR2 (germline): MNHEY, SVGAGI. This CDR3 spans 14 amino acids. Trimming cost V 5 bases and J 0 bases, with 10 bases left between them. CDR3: CASSRGATNYGYTF. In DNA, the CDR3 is TGTGCCAGCAGTAGAGGAGCTACTAACTATGGCTACACCTTC.

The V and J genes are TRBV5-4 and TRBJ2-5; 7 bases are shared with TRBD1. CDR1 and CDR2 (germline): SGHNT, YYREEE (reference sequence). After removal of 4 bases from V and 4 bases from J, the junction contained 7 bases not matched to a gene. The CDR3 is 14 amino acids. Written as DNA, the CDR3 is TGTGCCAGCAGCCCGACAGGGAAGAGAGAGACCCAGTACTTC. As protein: CASSPTGKRETQYF. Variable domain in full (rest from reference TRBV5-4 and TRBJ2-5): ETGVTQSPTHLIKTRGQQVTLRCSSQSGHNTVSWYQQALGQGPQFIFQYYREEENGRGNFPPRFSGLQFPNYSSELNVNALELDDSALYLCASSPTGKRETQYFGPGTRLLVL.

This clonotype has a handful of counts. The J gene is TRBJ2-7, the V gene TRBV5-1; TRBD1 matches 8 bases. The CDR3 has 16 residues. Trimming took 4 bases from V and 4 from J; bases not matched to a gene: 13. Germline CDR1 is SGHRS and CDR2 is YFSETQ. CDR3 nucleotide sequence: TGCGCCAGCAGCCTTGACGGACAGGGTACATCTTACGAGCAGTACTTC. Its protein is CASSLDGQGTSYEQYF.

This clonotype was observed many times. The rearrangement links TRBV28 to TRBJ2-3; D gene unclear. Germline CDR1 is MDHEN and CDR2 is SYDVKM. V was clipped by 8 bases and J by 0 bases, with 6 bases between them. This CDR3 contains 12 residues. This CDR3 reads CASADSTDTQYF. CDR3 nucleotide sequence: TGTGCCAGCGCGGACAGCACAGATACGCAGTATTTT.

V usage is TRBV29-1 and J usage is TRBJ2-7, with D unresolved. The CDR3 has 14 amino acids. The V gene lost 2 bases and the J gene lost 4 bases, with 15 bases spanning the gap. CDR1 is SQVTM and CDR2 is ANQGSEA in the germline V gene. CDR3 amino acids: CSVELRSGFYEQYF. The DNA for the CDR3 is TGCAGCGTTGAACTTCGCTCAGGTTTTTACGAGCAGTACTTC.

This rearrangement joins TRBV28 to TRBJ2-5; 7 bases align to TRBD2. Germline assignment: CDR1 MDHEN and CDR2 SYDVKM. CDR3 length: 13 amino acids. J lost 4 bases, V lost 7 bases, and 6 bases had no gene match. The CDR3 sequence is CASTGTIRETQYF. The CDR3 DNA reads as TGTGCCAGCACCGGGACTATACGAGAGACCCAGTACTTC.

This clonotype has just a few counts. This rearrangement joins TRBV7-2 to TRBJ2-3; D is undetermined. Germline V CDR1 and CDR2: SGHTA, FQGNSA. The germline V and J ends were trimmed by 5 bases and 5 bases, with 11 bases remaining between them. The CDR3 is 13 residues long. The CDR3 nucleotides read TGTGCCAGCAGCCTTCGACTCGGAGATACGCAGTATTTT. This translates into CASSLRLGDTQYF.

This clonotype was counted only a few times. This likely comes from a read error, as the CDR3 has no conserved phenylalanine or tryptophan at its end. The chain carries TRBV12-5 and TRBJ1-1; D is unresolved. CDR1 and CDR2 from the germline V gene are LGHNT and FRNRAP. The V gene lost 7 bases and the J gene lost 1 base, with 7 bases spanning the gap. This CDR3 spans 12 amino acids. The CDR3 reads CASAAGNTEAFS. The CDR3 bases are TGTGCTAGTGCTGCGGGGAACACTGAAGCTTTCTCT.

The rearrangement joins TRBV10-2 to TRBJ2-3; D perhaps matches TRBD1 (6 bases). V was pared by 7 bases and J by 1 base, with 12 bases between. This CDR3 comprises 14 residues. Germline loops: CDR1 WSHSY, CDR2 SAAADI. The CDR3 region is CASTAGAGTDTQYF. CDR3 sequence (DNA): TGCGCCAGCACAGCAGGGGCCGGCACAGATACGCAGTATTTT.

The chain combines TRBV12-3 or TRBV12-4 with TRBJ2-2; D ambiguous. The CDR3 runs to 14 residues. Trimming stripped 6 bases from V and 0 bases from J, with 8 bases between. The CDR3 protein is CASRQIPNTGELFF. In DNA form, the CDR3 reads TGTGCCAGCAGACAGATCCCGAACACCGGGGAGCTGTTTTTT.

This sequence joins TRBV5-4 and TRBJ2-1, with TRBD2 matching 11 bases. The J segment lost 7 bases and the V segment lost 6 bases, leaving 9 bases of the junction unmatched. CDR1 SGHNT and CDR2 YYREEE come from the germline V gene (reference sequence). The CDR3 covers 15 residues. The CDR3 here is CASIDGASGGNEQFF. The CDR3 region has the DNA TGTGCCAGCATTGACGGTGCTAGCGGGGGGAATGAGCAGTTCTTC.